A selection of T cell receptor beta chains follows, all from one sample in a study of shared clonotypes between healthy human individuals. Produced via immunoSEQ multiplex PCR; TCRdb's table is partial and in-frame only. The repertoire includes 2 million to 3 million clones, 90% to 95% of them detected once, and around 0.14% sits in the top ten. The sample comprised naive CD4+ T cells sorted from blood. The receptors derive from a man younger than 35 in good health. CDR3s include the opening cysteine and the closing phenylalanine or tryptophan.

V	J	CDR3
TRBV15	TRBJ1-5	CATSGQGGWGQPQHF
TRBV6-5	TRBJ1-2	CASSRTGGVGGYTF
TRBV6-8	TRBJ2-1	CASSYRIKRGVVDEQFF
TRBV10-3	TRBJ2-5	CATGGAPQETQYF
TRBV5-4	TRBJ1-2	CASSLRTGHNYGYTF
TRBV25-1	TRBJ2-6	CASSRGGSSGANVLTF
TRBV6-1	TRBJ1-5	CASSEQGKGNQPQHF
TRBV11-3	TRBJ2-7	CASSFQAGYEQYF
TRBV5-8	TRBJ2-7	CASSPRFSGIEQYF
TRBV6-5	TRBJ2-7	CASRTSLSSYEQYF
TRBV10-3	TRBJ2-5	CAISDMAGRETQYF
TRBV27	TRBJ2-3	CASSLPEGSQYF
TRBV6-5	TRBJ2-7	CASSYGQGNYEQYF
TRBV18	TRBJ2-7	CASSPRQGAYEQYF
TRBV5-1	TRBJ1-1	CASSLGQAGTEAFF
TRBV7-2	TRBJ2-7	CASSFGSATYEQYF
TRBV5-4	TRBJ2-1	CASSLGLAAGNEQFF
TRBV6-6	TRBJ1-5	CASSYGGLDQPQHF
TRBV23-1	TRBJ2-7	CASTRRHASYEQYF
TRBV5-1	TRBJ2-1	CASSAQTGSYNEQFF